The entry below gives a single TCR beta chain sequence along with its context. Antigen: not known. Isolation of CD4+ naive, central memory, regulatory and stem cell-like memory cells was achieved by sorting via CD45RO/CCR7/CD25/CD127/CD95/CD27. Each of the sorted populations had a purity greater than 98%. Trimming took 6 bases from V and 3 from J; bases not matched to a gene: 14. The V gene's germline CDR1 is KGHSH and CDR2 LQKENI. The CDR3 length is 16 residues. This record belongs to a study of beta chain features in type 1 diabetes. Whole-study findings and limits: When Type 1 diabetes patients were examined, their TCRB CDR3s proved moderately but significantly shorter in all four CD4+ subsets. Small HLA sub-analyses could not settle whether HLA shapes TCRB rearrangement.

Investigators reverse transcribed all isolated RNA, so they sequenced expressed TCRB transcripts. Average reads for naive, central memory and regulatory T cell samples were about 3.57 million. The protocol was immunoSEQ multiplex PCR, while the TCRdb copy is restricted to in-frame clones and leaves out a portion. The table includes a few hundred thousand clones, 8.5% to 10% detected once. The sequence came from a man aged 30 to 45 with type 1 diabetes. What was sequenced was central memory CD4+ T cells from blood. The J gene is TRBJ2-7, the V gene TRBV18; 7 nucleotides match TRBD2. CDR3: CASSPAEARGVYEQYF. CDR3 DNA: TGTGCCAGCTCTCCCGCGGAAGCTCGGGGGGTCTACGAGCAGTACTTC.